This T cell receptor (beta chain) was identified in a study of T-cell reconstitution after alpha-beta-depleted transplantation in children. Study outcomes and limitations: Where some patients showed high TCRbeta diversity at day 60, it came from recipient T cells and thymic progenitors that had survived. By one year post-transplant, T-cell counts and diversity largely arose from T cells that were newly produced. It was reported that alpha-beta T cells came from several hundred expanded graft clones (about two months after transplant).

Library preparation (for TCRbeta) was performed with unique molecular identifiers. TCRdb redid the calling of the PCR reads with MiXCR, one entry per CDR3 protein. Of around 700,000 distinct CDR3 sequences listed, roughly 13% are singletons. From germline, CDR1 is SGHTA and CDR2 FQGNSA. The CDR3 spans 16 residues. The trim removed 1 base at V and 6 bases at J, leaving 9 bases unmatched. As concerns this clonotype: Antigen specificity is unknown.

The genes are TRBV7-2 and TRBJ2-1, with TRBD1 identical over 7 bases. This TCR was sampled from a girl aged 2-10 years with congenital amegakaryocytic thrombocytopenia, due to receive a stem cell transplant. The source was PBMCs, collected before TCRalphabeta/CD19-depleted stem cell transplant. As DNA, the CDR3 is TGTGCCAGCAGCTTAGTCTCCGGACAGGTTACCAATGAGCAGTTCTTC. It codes for CASSLVSGQVTNEQFF.